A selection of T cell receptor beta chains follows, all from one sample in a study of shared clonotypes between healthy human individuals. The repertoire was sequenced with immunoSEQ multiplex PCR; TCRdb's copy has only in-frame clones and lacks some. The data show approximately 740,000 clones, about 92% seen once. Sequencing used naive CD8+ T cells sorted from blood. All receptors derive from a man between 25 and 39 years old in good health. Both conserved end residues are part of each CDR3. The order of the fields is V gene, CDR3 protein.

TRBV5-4,CASSTSGQANYGYTF
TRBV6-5,CASSYTGHYGYTF
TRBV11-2,CASSTGTNYEQYF
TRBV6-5,CASSSRDSLSYEQYF
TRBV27,CASSLGVADLTDTQYF
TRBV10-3,CAISEEDRIYEQYF
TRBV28,CASSQGVVYGYTF
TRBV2,CASSEAPLADGLYEQYF
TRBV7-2,CASSYNRGKETQYF
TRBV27,CASGRFWSGSANIQYF
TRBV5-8,CASSLGFQGQYF
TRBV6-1,CASSGYIREQYF
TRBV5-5,CASSLGGSRSYEQYF
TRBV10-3,CAISESNPAEAFF
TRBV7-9,CASSPIQETQYF
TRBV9,CASSADRVSSGANVLTF
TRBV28,CASSFPGGSYEQYF
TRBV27,CASSPLRDLRKGQETQYF
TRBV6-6,CASSGGTPKVDEQYF
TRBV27,CASSLWTGGGDTQYF
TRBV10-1,CASRTGTSGMGSYNEQFF
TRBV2,CASSERGLGGYTF
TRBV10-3,CAILADSYEQYF
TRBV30,CAWSSSLDEQYF
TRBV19,CASSIGIGKWSTTNTGELFF
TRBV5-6,CASSKTGEAYEQYF
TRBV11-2,CASSLAGVADTQYF
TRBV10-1,CASSLADSYNEQFF
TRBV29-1,CSVEDPRGNGYTF
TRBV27,CARKFSSDAGSDEQYF
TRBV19,CASSRTAGETQYF
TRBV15,CATSTRTSQGIDTQYF
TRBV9,CASSGHLTGLGNTIYF
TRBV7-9,CASRDRGGDEQFF
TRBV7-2,CASSLGRELFF
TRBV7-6,CASSSTLGGGNEQFF
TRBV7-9,CASSHRDRHNEQFF
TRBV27,CASSLSGRGNEQFF
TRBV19,CASSIEGLGSYEQYF
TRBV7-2,CASSLSSGIGEVSYNEQFF
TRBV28,CASSFRFGEQYF